This is a list of T cell receptor beta chains from one sample in a study of neoadjuvant anti-PD-1 for oral cavity cancer. Profiled with immunoSEQ multiplex PCR; TCRdb holds only in-frame clones, not every one. This sample has over 30,000 clones, with 80% found just once. Sequenced here: PBMCs, sampled after nivolumab (anti-PD-1) treatment. Source of these receptors: a person aged 40-85 years with oral cavity squamous cell carcinoma. Each CDR3 is given with its conserved first and last residue. A D gene is named only where the DNA matches it firmly. Expanded clones are given a class, and other clones once, few, many or no size at all.

d_call | j_call | v_call | clone_size | cdr3_aa | cdr3_nt
NA | TRBJ1-2 | TRBV4-1 | NA | CASSQTGGGEFNYGYTF | TGCGCCAGCAGCCAGACCGGGGGTGGTGAATTTAACTATGGCTACACCTTC
NA | TRBJ1-6 | TRBV9 | few | CASSVSSYNSPLHF | TGTGCCAGCAGTGTTAGCTCCTATAATTCACCCCTCCACTTT
NA | TRBJ2-2 | TRBV9 | NA | CASSVSGGYGGELFF | TGTGCCAGCAGCGTTTCTGGAGGTTACGGCGGGGAGCTGTTTTTT
NA | TRBJ1-2 | TRBV29-1 | NA | CSVEWQSNYGYTF | TGCAGCGTTGAGTGGCAGAGCAACTATGGCTACACCTTC
NA | TRBJ1-2 | TRBV28 | NA | CASNTGVSNYGYTF | TGTGCCAGCAATACAGGAGTGTCTAACTATGGCTACACCTTC
TRBD1 | TRBJ2-1 | TRBV7-9 | NA | CASSSGTADNEQFF | TGTGCCAGCAGCTCCGGGACAGCGGACAATGAGCAGTTCTTC
NA | TRBJ1-2 | TRBV28 | NA | CASSWPPLGSYGYTF | TGTGCCAGCAGTTGGCCCCCACTCGGGAGCTATGGCTACACCTTC
NA | TRBJ1-6 | TRBV4-1 | NA | CASSGRTVQPGSPLHF | TGCGCCAGCAGCGGACGAACAGTTCAACCAGGATCACCCCTCCACTTT
TRBD1 | TRBJ2-3 | TRBV25-1 | NA | CASRRRLGQGEDTQYF | TGTGCCAGCAGGAGGAGGCTGGGACAGGGGGAAGATACGCAGTATTTT
TRBD1 | TRBJ1-1 | TRBV9 | NA | CASSVRTGYEAFF | TGTGCCAGCAGCGTACGGACAGGGTACGAAGCTTTCTTT
TRBD1 | TRBJ2-7 | TRBV29-1 | few | CSAGQGWNEQYF | TGCAGCGCGGGACAGGGGTGGAACGAGCAGTACTTC
NA | TRBJ2-3 | TRBV11-3 | NA | CASSSNVGSSTDTQYF | TGTGCCAGCAGCTCGAACGTGGGCAGTAGCACAGATACGCAGTATTTT
TRBD2 | TRBJ2-7 | TRBV9 | once | CASSVDAGLAGVEQYF | TGTGCCAGCAGCGTAGATGCGGGACTAGCGGGGGTCGAGCAGTACTTC
NA | TRBJ1-5 | TRBV7-8 | NA | CASSDRRLNQPQHF | TGTGCCAGCAGTGACAGGCGGCTCAATCAGCCCCAGCATTTT
NA | TRBJ1-5 | TRBV15 | NA | CATSRDLVRGSNQPQHF | TGTGCCACCAGCAGAGATCTGGTCCGGGGGAGCAATCAGCCCCAGCATTTT
NA | TRBJ1-6 | TRBV9 | NA | CASSVDGSSYNSPLHF | TGTGCCAGCAGCGTAGATGGGAGCTCCTATAATTCACCCCTCCACTTT
TRBD2 | TRBJ2-7 | TRBV4-3 | NA | CASSQGAGGEHYEQYF | TGCGCCAGCAGCCAAGGGGCGGGGGGGGAACACTACGAGCAGTACTTC
TRBD1 | TRBJ2-2 | TRBV5-1 | NA | CASSIGQGANTGELFF | TGCGCCAGCAGTATAGGACAGGGGGCAAACACCGGGGAGCTGTTTTTT
NA | TRBJ2-5 | TRBV5-6 | NA | CASSFNFAETQYF | TGTGCCAGCAGCTTCAACTTTGCCGAGACCCAGTACTTC
NA | TRBJ2-3 | TRBV19 | NA | CASRTGGTDTQYF | TGTGCCAGTAGAACCGGAGGGACAGATACGCAGTATTTT
TRBD1 | TRBJ1-1 | TRBV7-3 | NA | CASTWTGFEMNTEAFF | TGTGCCAGCACCTGGACAGGGTTCGAAATGAACACTGAAGCTTTCTTT
TRBD1 | TRBJ2-3 | TRBV29-1 | NA | CSVEAQGAKTSSTDTQYF | TGCAGCGTTGAAGCTCAGGGGGCGAAGACATCTAGCACAGATACGCAGTATTTT
TRBD1 | TRBJ1-1 | TRBV7-9 | NA | CASSHRTGPNSTEAFF | TGTGCCAGCAGCCACCGGACAGGGCCGAATTCCACTGAAGCTTTCTTT
NA | TRBJ2-7 | TRBV6-1 | once | CASKEPRSSSEQYF | TGTGCCAGCAAAGAACCTCGAAGTAGTAGCGAGCAGTACTTC
NA | TRBJ1-1 | TRBV5-1 | NA | CASSLEGRGNTEAFF | TGCGCCAGCAGCTTGGAGGGGAGGGGTAACACTGAAGCTTTCTTT
TRBD1 | TRBJ1-1 | TRBV25-1 | NA | CASSAQGTGTTEAFF | TGTGCCAGCAGTGCTCAAGGGACAGGGACCACTGAAGCTTTCTTT
TRBD1 | TRBJ2-2 | TRBV5-5 | NA | CASSLPTGSNTGELFF | TGTGCCAGCAGCTTACCGACAGGGTCGAACACCGGGGAGCTGTTTTTT
TRBD1 | TRBJ1-5 | TRBV19 | NA | CASSNGQGASHSNQPQHF | TGTGCCAGTAGTAACGGACAGGGTGCAAGTCATAGCAATCAGCCCCAGCATTTT
NA | TRBJ2-3 | TRBV4-1 | NA | CASQRQPGTDTQYF | TGCGCCAGCCAAAGGCAGCCCGGGACAGATACGCAGTATTTT
NA | TRBJ2-5 | TRBV7-9 | NA | CASSPFQETQYF | TGTGCCAGCAGCCCCTTCCAAGAGACCCAGTACTTC
NA | TRBJ1-1 | TRBV9 | once | CASSVANTLNTEAFF | TGTGCCAGCAGCGTAGCTAACACCTTGAACACTGAAGCTTTCTTT
NA | TRBJ2-5 | TRBV11-3 | NA | CASSLRGAKETQYF | TGTGCCAGCAGCTTAAGGGGGGCAAAAGAGACCCAGTACTTC
TRBD1 | TRBJ1-4 | TRBV2 | NA | CASSESGTGGEKLFF | TGTGCCAGCAGTGAATCCGGGACAGGGGGTGAAAAACTGTTTTTT
TRBD1 | TRBJ2-1 | TRBV5-8 | NA | CASSLDRGAYNEQFF | TGTGCCAGCAGCTTAGACAGGGGGGCCTACAATGAGCAGTTCTTC
NA | TRBJ2-7 | TRBV7-9 | NA | CASSGPGAPNGIEQYF | TGTGCCAGCAGCGGCCCCGGGGCCCCGAACGGGATCGAGCAGTACTTC